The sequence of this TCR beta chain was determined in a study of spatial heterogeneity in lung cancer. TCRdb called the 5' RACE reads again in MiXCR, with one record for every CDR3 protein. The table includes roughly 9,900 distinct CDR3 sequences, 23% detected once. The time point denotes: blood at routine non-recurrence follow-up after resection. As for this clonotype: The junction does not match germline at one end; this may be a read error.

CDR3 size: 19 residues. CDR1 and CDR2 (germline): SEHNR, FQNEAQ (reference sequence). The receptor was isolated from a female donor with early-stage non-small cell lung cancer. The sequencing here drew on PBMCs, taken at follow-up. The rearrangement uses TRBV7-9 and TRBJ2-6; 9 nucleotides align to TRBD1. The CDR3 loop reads CASSLAGTGSHSGANILTF. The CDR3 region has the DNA TGTGCCAGCAGCTTAGCCGGGACAGGGTCACACTCTGGGGCCAACATCCTGACTTTC.